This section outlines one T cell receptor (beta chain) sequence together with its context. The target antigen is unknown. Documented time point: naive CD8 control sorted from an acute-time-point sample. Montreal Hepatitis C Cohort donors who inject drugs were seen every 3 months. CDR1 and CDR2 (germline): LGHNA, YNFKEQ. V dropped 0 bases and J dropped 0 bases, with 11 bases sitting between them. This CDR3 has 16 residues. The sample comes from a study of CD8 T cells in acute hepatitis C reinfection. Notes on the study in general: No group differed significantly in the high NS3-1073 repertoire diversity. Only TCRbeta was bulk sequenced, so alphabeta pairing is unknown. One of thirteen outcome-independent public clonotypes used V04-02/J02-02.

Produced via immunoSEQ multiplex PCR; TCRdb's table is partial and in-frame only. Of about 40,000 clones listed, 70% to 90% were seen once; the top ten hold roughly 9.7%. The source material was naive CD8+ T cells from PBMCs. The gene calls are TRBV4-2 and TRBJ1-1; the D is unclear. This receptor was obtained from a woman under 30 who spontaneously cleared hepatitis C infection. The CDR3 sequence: CASSQETADMNTEAFF. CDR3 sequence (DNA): TGTGCCAGCAGCCAAGAAACGGCAGATATGAACACTGAAGCTTTCTTT.